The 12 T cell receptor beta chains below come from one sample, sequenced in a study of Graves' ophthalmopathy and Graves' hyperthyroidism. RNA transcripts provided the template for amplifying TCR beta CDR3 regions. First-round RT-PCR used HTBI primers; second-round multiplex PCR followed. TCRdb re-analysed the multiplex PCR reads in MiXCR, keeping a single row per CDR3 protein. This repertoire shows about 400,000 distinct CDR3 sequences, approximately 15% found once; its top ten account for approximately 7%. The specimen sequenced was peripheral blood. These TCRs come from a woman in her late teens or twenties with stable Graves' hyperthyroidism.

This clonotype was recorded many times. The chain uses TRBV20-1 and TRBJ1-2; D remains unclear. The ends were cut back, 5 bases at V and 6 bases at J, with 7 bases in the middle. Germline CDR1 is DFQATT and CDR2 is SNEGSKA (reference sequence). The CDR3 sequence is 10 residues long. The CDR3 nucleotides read TGCAGTGCTGGCGGGGATGGCTACACCTTC. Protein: CSAGGDGYTF.

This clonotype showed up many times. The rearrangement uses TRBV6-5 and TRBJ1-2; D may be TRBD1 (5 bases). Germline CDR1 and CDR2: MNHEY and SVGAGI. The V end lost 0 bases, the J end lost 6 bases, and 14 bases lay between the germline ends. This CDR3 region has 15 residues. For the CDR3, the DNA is TGTGCCAGCAGTTACTCGTGGATGCAGGGCGATGGCTACACCTTC. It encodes CASSYSWMQGDGYTF.

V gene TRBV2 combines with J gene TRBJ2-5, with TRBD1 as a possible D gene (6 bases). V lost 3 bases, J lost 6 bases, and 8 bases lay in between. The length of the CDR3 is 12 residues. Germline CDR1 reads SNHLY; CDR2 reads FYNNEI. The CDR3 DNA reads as TGTGCCAGCAGTGACAGGGGAAAGACCCAGTACTTC. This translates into CASSDRGKTQYF.

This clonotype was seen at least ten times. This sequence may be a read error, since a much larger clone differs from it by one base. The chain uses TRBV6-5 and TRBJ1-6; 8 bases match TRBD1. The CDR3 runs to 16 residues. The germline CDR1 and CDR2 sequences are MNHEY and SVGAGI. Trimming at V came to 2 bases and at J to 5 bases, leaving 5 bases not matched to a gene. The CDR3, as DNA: TGTGCCAGCAGTTACGCACAGGGGGTCGATAATTCACCCCTCCACTTT. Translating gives CASSYAQGVDNSPLHF.

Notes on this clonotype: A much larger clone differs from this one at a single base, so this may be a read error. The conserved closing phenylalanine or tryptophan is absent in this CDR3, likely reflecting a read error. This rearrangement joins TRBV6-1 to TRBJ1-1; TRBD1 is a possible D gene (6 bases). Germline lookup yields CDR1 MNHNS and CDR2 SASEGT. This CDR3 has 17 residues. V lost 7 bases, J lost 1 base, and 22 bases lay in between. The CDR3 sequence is CASNNPERGITNTEAFC. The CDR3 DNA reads TGTGCCAGCAACAACCCCGAGAGGGGGATTACGAACACTGAAGCTTTCTGT.

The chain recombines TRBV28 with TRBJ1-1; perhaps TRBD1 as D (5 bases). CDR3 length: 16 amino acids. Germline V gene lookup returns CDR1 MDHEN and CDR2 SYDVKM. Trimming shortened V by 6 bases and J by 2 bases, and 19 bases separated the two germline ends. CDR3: CASRPAPGRPNTEAFF. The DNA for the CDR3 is TGTGCCAGCAGACCAGCCCCGGGACGGCCCAACACTGAAGCTTTCTTT.

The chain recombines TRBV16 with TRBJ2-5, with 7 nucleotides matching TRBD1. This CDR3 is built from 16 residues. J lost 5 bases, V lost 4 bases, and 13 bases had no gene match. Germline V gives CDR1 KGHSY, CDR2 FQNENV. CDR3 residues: CASSPRQGTRRETQYF. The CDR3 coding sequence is TGTGCCAGCAGCCCCCGACAGGGCACGAGGAGGGAGACCCAGTACTTC.

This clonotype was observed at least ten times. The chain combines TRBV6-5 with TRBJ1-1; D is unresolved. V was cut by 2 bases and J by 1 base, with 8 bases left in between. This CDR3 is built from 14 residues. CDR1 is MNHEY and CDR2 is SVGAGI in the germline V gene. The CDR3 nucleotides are TGTGCCAGCAGTTACCAGGTGGGGAACACTGAAGCTTTCTTT. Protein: CASSYQVGNTEAFF.

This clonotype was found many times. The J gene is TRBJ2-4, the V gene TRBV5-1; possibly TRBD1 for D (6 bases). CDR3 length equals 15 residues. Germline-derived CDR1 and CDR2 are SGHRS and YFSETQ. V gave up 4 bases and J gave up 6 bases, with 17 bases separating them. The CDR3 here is CASSGPDSSANIQYF. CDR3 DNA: TGCGCCAGCAGCGGCCCGGACAGTTCGGCAAACATTCAGTACTTC.

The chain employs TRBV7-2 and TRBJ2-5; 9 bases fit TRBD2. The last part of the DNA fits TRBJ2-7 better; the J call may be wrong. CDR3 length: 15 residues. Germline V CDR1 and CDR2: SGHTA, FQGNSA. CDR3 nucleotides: TGTGCCAGCAGCTTAGCGTCGGCACTAGCGGGCGAGCAGTACTTC. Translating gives CASSLASALAGEQYF.

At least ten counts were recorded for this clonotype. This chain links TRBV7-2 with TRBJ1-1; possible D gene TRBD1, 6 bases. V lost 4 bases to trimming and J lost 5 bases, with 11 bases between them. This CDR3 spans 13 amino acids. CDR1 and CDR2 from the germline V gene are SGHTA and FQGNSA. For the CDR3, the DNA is TGTGCCAGCAGCTCTAGGGGGGCAACTGAAGCTTTCTTT. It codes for CASSSRGATEAFF.

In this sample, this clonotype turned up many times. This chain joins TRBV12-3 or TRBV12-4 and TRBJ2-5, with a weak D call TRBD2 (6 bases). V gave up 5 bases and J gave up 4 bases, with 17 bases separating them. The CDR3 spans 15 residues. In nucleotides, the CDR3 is TGTGCCAGCAGTAATAGGGCAGAGGGAGGAGAGACCCAGTACTTC. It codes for CASSNRAEGGETQYF.